This T cell receptor beta chain was recovered during a study of shared clonotypes between healthy human individuals. As regards this clone: Distinct nucleotide sequences in the sample also encode this CDR3.

This table comes from immunoSEQ multiplex PCR, and its TCRdb copy is limited to in-frame clones, with some not included. In the table there are some 2 million clones, approximately 95% of which are singletons. The origin of this receptor is a young man in good health. The specimen sequenced was naive CD4+ T cells sorted from blood. Subset here: CD45RA+ positively selected.

This CDR3 is CASSPGQGEQPQHF. The CDR3 DNA reads as TGTGCCAGCTCACCTGGGCAGGGTGAGCAGCCCCAGCATTTT. The V call is TRBV18, the J call TRBJ1-5; the D gene is possibly TRBD1 (5 bases). The CDR3 has 14 amino acids. The ends were cut back, 3 bases at V and 7 bases at J, with 13 bases in the middle. CDR1 is KGHSH and CDR2 is LQKENI in the germline V gene.